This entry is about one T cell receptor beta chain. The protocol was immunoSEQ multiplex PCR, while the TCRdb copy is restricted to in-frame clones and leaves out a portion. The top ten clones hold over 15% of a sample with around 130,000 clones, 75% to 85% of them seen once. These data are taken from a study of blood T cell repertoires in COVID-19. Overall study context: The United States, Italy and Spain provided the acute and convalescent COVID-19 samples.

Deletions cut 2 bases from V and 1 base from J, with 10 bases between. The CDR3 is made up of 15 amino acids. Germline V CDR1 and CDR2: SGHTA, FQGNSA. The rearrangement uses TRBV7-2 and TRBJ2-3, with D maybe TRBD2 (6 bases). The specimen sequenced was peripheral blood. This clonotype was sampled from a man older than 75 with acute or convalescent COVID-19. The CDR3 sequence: CASSLRGSRTDTQYF. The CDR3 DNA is TGTGCCAGCAGCTTACGGGGGTCGCGCACAGATACGCAGTATTTT.